The 7 T cell receptor beta chains below all came from one sample that was sequenced in a study of blood T cell repertoires in COVID-19 (dated by TCRdb to the early 2020s). The library relied on the immunoSEQ multiplex PCR assay. Not all clones reach the TCRdb copy of this immuneACCESS table, which keeps in-frame sequences only. Checked studies attribute under half of the gap to unresolved V genes and leave the rest unexplained. The sample includes about 230,000 clones, with 85% to 90% observed a single time. The leading ten clones occupy about 2.5% of the sample. Sequencing was carried out using peripheral blood. All receptors derive from a man aged 25-45 years with COVID-19, enrolled during active disease.

This clone showed up just once. The rearrangement uses TRBV6-4 and TRBJ2-3; 9 bases are shared with TRBD2. Germline loops: CDR1 MRHNA, CDR2 SNTAGT. The CDR3 is 16 amino acids. V lost 6 bases, J lost 1 base, and 8 bases stayed unmatched. The CDR3 DNA reads as TGTGCCAGCAGAGAAACTAGCGGGTTGGGCACAGATACGCAGTATTTT. Translating it yields CASRETSGLGTDTQYF.

The chain recombines TRBV7-2 with TRBJ1-4, with TRBD1 matching 7 bases. V lost 5 bases and J lost 6; bases outside the gene matches: 9. Germline CDR1 is SGHTA and CDR2 is FQGNSA. This CDR3 comprises 15 residues. The CDR3 DNA reads TGTGCCAGCAGCATACGGACAGGCGTGGATGAAAAACTGTTTTTT. It encodes CASSIRTGVDEKLFF. Full variable domain (outside the CDR3, taken from reference TRBV7-2 and TRBJ1-4): GAGVSQSPSNKVTEKGKDVELRCDPISGHTALYWYRQSLGQGLEFLIYFQGNSAPDKSGLPSDRFSAERTGGSVSTLTIQRTQQEDSAVYLCASSIRTGVDEKLFFGSGTQLSVL.

This chain uses TRBV13 with TRBJ1-2, with 7 nucleotides matching TRBD1. The CDR3 is 13 residues long. From germline, CDR1 is PRHDT and CDR2 FYEKMQ (reference sequence). The V segment lost 3 bases and the J segment 6 bases; nucleotides outside the gene matches: 4. In DNA form, the CDR3 reads TGTGCCAGCAGCTTCACAGGGGTTGATGGCTACACCTTC. Amino acid sequence: CASSFTGVDGYTF. The entire variable domain, with the rest obtained from reference TRBV13 and TRBJ1-2, is as follows: AAGVIQSPRHLIKEKRETATLKCYPIPRHDTVYWYQQGPGQDPQFLISFYEKMQSDKGSIPDRFSAQQFSDYHSELNMSSLELGDSALYFCASSFTGVDGYTFGSGTRLTVV.

The gene calls are TRBV7-7 and TRBJ2-3; the match to TRBD1 covers 8 bases. The CDR3 sequence is 18 residues long. V lost 0 bases and J lost 3; bases outside the gene matches: 11. The germline gives CDR1 SSHAT, CDR2 FNYEAQ (reference sequence). In DNA form, the CDR3 reads TGTGCCAGCAGCTTAGCGCGGGTTGAGACAGGGGTGACAGATACGCAGTATTTT. This codes for CASSLARVETGVTDTQYF.

The chain has TRBV27 and TRBJ2-7; TRBD1 is a possible D gene (5 bases). The CDR3 runs 16 residues. Germline CDR1 reads MNHEY; CDR2 reads SMNVEV (reference sequence). Trimming left V 4 bases short and J 0 bases short, with 16 bases between. This CDR3 reads CASSYSLGRTSYEQYF. In nucleotides, the CDR3 is TGTGCCAGCAGTTACTCCCTGGGGCGAACCTCCTACGAGCAGTACTTC.

The CDR3 coding sequence is TGTGCCACCAGTGGGGTAGCGGGAACCTACGAGCAGTACTTC. Translating gives CATSGVAGTYEQYF. The chain couples TRBV24-1 to TRBJ2-7; TRBD2 matches at 8 bases. There are 14 residues in the CDR3. Germline CDR1 is KGHDR and CDR2 is SFDVKD. The V gene end was trimmed by 5 bases and the J gene end by 2 bases; junction bases not matched to a gene: 4.

This chain links TRBV30 with TRBJ1-4; the D is unclear. Germline V gene sequence: CDR1 GTSNPN, CDR2 SVGIG (reference sequence). The germline V and J ends were trimmed by 8 bases and 5 bases, with 9 bases remaining between them. The CDR3 runs to 11 residues. CDR3 nucleotide sequence: TGTGCCGACAAACGGAATGAAAAACTGTTTTTT. Residues: CADKRNEKLFF. The whole variable domain, remainder taken from reference TRBV30 and TRBJ1-4, is SQTIHQWPATLVQPVGSPLSLECTVEGTSNPNLYWYRQAAGRGLQLLFYSVGIGQISSEVPQNLSASRPQDRQFILSSKKLLLSDSGFYLCADKRNEKLFFGSGTQLSVL.